The T cell receptor beta chain under discussion was sequenced for a study of chronic HIV infection and antiretroviral therapy (dated by TCRdb to 2015 to 2017). CDR1 and CDR2 are drawn from the germline V gene: MNHNS, SASEGT. V and J are truncated by 5 bases and 5 bases respectively, leaving an intervening sequence of 19 bases. The CDR3 covers 17 residues, taking in both the cysteine and the phenylalanine. Solely the CDR3 DNA is kept, with 51 bases framed from the first base. Libraries were made using 5' RACE. Sequencer: Illumina MiSeq. TCRdb applied fastp at Q25 and MiXCR to the public reads, then kept only in-frame beta chains. Merged by CDR3 protein, the rows form single entries marked with the most common genes and DNA. The sample data list approximately 40,000 distinct CDR3 sequences, and 8.2% of these were observed just once. The ten largest make up under 3.5% of the sample. With regard to this clonotype: No cognate antigen has been identified for it. Per-nucleotide qualities are absent, and no much larger clonotype sits a single base away.

The sequencing input was peripheral blood. The sequence came from an adult who had HIV and had not received antiretroviral therapy, or was an uninfected healthy control (not recorded which). In this chain, TRBV6-1 is recombined with TRBJ1-6; the D region possibly corresponds to TRBD1 (5 bases align). The CDR3 sequence is CASSLIQAGRNNSPLHF. The sequence in DNA is TGTGCCAGCAGTCTTATTCAAGCGGGACGTAATAATTCACCCCTCCACTTT.